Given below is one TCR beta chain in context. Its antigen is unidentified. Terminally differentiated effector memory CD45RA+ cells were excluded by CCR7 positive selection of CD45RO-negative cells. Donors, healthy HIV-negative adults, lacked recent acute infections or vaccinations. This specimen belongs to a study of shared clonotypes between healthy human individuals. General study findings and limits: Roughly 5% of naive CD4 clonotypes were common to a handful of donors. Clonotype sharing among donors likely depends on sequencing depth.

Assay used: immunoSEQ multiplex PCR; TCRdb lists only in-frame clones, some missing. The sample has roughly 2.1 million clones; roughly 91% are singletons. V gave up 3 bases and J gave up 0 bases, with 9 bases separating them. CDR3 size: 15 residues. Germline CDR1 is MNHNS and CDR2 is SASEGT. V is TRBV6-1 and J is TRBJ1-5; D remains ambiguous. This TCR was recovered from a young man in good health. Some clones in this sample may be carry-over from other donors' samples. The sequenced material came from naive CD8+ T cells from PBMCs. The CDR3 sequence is CASSEGRGSNQPQHF. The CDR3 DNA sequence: TGTGCCAGCAGTGAGGGGAGAGGTAGCAATCAGCCCCAGCATTTT.